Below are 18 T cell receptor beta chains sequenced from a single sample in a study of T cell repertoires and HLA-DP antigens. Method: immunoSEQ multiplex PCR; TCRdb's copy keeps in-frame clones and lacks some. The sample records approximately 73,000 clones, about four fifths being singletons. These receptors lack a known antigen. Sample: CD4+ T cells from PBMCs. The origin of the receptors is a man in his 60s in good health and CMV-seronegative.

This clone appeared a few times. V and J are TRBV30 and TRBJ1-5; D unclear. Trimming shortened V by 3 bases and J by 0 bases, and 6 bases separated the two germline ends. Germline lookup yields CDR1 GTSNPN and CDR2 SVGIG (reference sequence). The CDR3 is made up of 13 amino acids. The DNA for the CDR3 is TGTGCCTGGAGCCACAGTAGCAATCAGCCCCAGCATTTT. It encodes CAWSHSSNQPQHF.

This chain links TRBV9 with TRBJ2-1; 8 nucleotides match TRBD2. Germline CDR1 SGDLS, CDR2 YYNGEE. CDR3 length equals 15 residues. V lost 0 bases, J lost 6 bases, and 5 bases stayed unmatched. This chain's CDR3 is CASSVAGGPSNEQFF. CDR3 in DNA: TGTGCCAGCAGCGTAGCGGGGGGGCCTAGCAATGAGCAGTTCTTC. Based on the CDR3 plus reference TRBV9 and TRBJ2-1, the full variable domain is DSGVTQTPKHLITATGQRVTLRCSPRSGDLSVYWYQQSLDQGLQFLIQYYNGEERAKGNILERFSAQQFPDLHSELNLSSLELGDSALYFCASSVAGGPSNEQFFGPGTRLTVL.

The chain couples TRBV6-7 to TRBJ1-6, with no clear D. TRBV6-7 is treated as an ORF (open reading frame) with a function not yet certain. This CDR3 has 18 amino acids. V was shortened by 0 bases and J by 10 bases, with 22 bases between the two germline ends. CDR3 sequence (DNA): TGTGCCAGCAGTTACTCGGAGTCCAACCCCCCGAAGAGGTCACCCCTCCACTTT. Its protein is CASSYSESNPPKRSPLHF.

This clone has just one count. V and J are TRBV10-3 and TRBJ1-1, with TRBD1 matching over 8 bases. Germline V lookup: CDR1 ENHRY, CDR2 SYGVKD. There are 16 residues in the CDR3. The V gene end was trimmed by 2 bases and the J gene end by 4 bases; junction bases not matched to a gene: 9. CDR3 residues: CAISEPRTGLGTEAFF. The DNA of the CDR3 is TGTGCCATCAGTGAGCCCCGGACAGGGTTGGGCACTGAAGCTTTCTTT.

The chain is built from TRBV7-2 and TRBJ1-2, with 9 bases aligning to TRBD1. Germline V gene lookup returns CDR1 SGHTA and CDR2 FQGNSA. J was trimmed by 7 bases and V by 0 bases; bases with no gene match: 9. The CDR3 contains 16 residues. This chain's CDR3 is CASSLAIAGTGTGYTF. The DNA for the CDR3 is TGTGCCAGCAGCTTAGCCATCGCCGGGACAGGGACTGGCTACACCTTC.

The CDR3 DNA reads as TGCGCCAGCAGCTCCACCCGGGACGGGGAGATGAACACTGAAGCTTTCTTT. This sequence encodes CASSSTRDGEMNTEAFF. The V call is TRBV5-1, the J call TRBJ1-1; D possibly corresponds to TRBD1 (5 bases). The V and J ends lost 3 bases and 0 bases respectively, with 18 bases between them. Germline-derived CDR1 and CDR2 are SGHRS and YFSETQ. The CDR3 runs 17 residues. Full variable domain (remainder filled in from reference TRBV5-1 and TRBJ1-1): KAGVTQTPRYLIKTRGQQVTLSCSPISGHRSVSWYQQTPGQGLQFLFEYFSETQRNKGNFPGRFSGRQFSNSRSEMNVSTLELGDSALYLCASSSTRDGEMNTEAFFGQGTRLTVV.

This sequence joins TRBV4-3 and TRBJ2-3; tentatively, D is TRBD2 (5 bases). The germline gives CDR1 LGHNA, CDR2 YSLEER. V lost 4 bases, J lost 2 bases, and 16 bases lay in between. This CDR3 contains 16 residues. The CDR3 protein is CASSRNLANPTDTQYF. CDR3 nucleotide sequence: TGCGCCAGCAGCCGCAATCTAGCTAACCCCACAGATACGCAGTATTTT.

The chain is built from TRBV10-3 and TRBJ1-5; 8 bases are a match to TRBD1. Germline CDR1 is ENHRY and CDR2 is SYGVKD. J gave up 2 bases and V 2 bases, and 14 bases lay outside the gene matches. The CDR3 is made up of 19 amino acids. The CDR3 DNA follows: TGTGCCATCAGTGAGACCAGGGGGCAGGGGGCATATGGCAATCAGCCCCAGCATTTT. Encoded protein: CAISETRGQGAYGNQPQHF.

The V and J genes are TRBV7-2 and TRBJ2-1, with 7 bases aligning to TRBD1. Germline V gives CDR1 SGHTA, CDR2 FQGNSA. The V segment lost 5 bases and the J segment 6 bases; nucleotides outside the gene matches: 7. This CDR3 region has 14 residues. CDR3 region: CASSPQGVSNEQFF. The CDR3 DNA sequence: TGTGCCAGCAGCCCTCAGGGGGTGTCCAATGAGCAGTTCTTC.

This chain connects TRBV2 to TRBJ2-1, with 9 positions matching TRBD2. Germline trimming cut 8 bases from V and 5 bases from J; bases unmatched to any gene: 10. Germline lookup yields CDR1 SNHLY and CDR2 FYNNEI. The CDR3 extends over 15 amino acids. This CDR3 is CASLPRGGENNEQFF. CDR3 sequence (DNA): TGTGCCAGCCTACCCCGCGGGGGGGAAAACAATGAGCAGTTCTTC. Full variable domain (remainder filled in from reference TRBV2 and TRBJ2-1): EPEVTQTPSHQVTQMGQEVILRCVPISNHLYFYWYRQILGQKVEFLVSFYNNEISEKSEIFDDQFSVERPDGSNFTLKIRSTKLEDSAMYFCASLPRGGENNEQFFGPGTRLTVL.

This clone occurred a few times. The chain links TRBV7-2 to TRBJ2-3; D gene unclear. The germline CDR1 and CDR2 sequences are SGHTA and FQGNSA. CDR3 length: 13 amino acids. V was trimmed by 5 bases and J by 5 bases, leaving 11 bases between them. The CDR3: CASSPHRGDTQYF. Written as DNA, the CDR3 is TGTGCCAGCAGCCCCCACCGTGGAGATACGCAGTATTTT.

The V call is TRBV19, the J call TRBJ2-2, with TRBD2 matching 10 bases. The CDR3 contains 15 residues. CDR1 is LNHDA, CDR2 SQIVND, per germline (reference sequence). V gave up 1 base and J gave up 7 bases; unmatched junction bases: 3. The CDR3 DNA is TGTGCCAGTAGTATAGGACGGACTAGCGGCGGGGAGCTGTTTTTT. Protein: CASSIGRTSGGELFF.

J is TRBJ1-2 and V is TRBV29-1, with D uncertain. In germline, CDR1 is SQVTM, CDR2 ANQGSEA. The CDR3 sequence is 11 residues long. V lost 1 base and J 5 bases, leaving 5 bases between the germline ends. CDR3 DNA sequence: TGCAGCGTTGAAGGAGGGTATGGCTACACCTTC. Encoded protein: CSVEGGYGYTF.

In nucleotides, the CDR3 is TGTGCCAGTAAGGGCAGGGGGACCGGGGAGCTGTTTTTT. Translating it yields CASKGRGTGELFF. The chain carries TRBV19 and TRBJ2-2; 7 nucleotides align to TRBD1. This CDR3 is built from 13 residues. Germline V gives CDR1 LNHDA, CDR2 SQIVND (reference sequence). The junction had 4 bases not matched to a gene; V was cut back by 7 bases and J by 5 bases.

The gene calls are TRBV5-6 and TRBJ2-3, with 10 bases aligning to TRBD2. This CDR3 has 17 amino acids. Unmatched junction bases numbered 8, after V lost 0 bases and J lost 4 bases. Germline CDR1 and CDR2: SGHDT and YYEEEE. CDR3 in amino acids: CASSLARGLASADTQYF. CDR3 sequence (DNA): TGTGCCAGCAGCTTGGCGAGGGGACTAGCGTCGGCAGATACGCAGTATTTT.

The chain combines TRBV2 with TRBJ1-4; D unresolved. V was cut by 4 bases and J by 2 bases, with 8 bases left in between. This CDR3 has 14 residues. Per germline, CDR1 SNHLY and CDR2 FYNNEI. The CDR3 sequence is CASSGSSTNEKLFF. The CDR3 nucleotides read TGTGCCAGCAGTGGTAGTTCGACTAATGAAAAACTGTTTTTT.

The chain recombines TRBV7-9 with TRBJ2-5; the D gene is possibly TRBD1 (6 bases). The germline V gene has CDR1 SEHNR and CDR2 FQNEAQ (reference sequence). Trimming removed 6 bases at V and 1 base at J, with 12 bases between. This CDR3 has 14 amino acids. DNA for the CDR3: TGTGCCAGCAGTTTTCAGGGGCCCCAAGAGACCCAGTACTTC. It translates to CASSFQGPQETQYF.

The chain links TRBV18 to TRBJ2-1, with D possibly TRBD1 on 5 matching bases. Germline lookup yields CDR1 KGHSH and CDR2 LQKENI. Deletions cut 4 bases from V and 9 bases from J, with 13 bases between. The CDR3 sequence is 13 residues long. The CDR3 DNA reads TGTGCCAGCTCACTAGATCAGGGTTTTGAGCAGTTCTTC. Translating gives CASSLDQGFEQFF.